This T cell receptor (beta chain) originates from a study of T cell changes during pregnancy in multiple sclerosis. The data were produced by immunoSEQ multiplex PCR, yet TCRdb's version contains in-frame clones alone and is incomplete. This sample has over 35,000 clones, with 90% to 95% found just once. V was trimmed by 1 base and J by 4 bases, leaving 7 bases between them. The CDR3 contains 13 residues. Germline loops: CDR1 MDHEN, CDR2 SYDVKM. This clonotype was obtained from a female donor with multiple sclerosis, enrolled in a pregnancy study. The sample here was CD8+ T cells from peripheral blood mononuclear cells, taken in the third trimester of pregnancy. The chain employs TRBV28 and TRBJ1-1; D gene unclear. CDR3 amino acids: CASSLFQVTEAFF. In DNA, the CDR3 is TGTGCCAGCAGTTTATTTCAGGTCACTGAAGCTTTCTTT.